The present T cell receptor beta chain was sequenced within a study of CD8 T cells in ankylosing spondylitis. From the 5' RACE reads, TCRdb called clonotypes with MiXCR, one entry per CDR3 protein. In the table there are 150,000 to 200,000 distinct CDR3 sequences, approximately 10% of which are singletons. This clonotype was seen many times. Per germline, CDR1 SGHRS and CDR2 YFSETQ. The CDR3 extends over 16 amino acids. The V gene end was trimmed by 3 bases and the J gene end by 2 bases; junction bases not matched to a gene: 5. J is TRBJ2-1 and V is TRBV5-1; TRBD1 aligns across 10 bases. This TCR came from a male donor with ankylosing spondylitis or in good health (not recorded which). The specimen sequenced was blood, either unsorted or a sorted T cell fraction (not recorded which). The CDR3: CASSWTGGATYNEQFF. CDR3 coding DNA: TGCGCCAGCAGCTGGACAGGGGGAGCAACCTACAATGAGCAGTTCTTC.